Each of the 28 T cell receptor beta chains below was sequenced from the same sample in a study of PD-L1 blockade in urothelial cancer. Time point reported: peripheral blood 6 weeks after treatment start. Generated by immunoSEQ multiplex PCR, the TCRdb table keeps only in-frame clones and is missing some. Among about 90,000 clones listed, around four fifths were seen once. Sequences were derived from PBMCs, sampled around atezolizumab (anti-PD-L1) treatment. These receptors all stem from a man aged 70-80 years with urothelial cancer.

Written as DNA, the CDR3 is TGTGCCAGCAGTTCCATCAGGGGGAAGTATGAAAAACTGTTTTTT. This translates into CASSSIRGKYEKLFF. V usage is TRBV28 and J usage is TRBJ1-4, with 7 bases matching TRBD1. Germline loops: CDR1 MDHEN, CDR2 SYDVKM. Losses at the gene ends were 4 bases for V and 6 bases for J; bases not matched to a gene: 8. CDR3 length: 15 residues.

The genes are TRBV30 and TRBJ2-3, with TRBD2 identical over 10 bases. CDR3 length: 16 residues. Germline lookup yields CDR1 GTSNPN and CDR2 SVGIG (reference sequence). Germline trimming cut 2 bases from V and 2 bases from J; bases unmatched to any gene: 7. The CDR3, as DNA: TGTGCCTGGAGTCCTCGGACTAGCGGAAACACAGATACGCAGTATTTT. This translates into CAWSPRTSGNTDTQYF.

This rearrangement joins TRBV28 to TRBJ1-4; D not certain. The V end lost 3 bases, the J end lost 4 bases, and 6 bases lay between the germline ends. The CDR3 consists of 13 residues. Germline V gives CDR1 MDHEN, CDR2 SYDVKM. CDR3 sequence reads: CASSFRLNEKLFF. CDR3 DNA sequence: TGTGCCAGCAGTTTTCGTCTTAATGAAAAACTGTTTTTT.

The chain employs TRBV9 and TRBJ2-3; 9 positions agree with TRBD2. The junction had 10 bases not matched to a gene; V was cut back by 4 bases and J by 7 bases. The CDR3 is 15 residues long. Germline loops: CDR1 SGDLS, CDR2 YYNGEE. CDR3 DNA sequence: TGTGCCAGCAGCCCGGGACTAGCTCTCGCACATACGCAGTATTTT. This translates into CASSPGLALAHTQYF.

A remark on this clone: A far more abundant clone sits one base away, making this likely a read error. Other DNA variants within this sample encode the same CDR3. This chain joins TRBV4-2 and TRBJ2-1, with D tentatively TRBD2 (6 bases). Trimming removed 0 bases at V and 14 bases at J, with 14 bases between. Germline-derived CDR1 and CDR2 are LGHNA and YNFKEQ. This CDR3 spans 13 amino acids. The CDR3 DNA follows: TGTGCCAGCAGCCAAGATACTTCGGGGGAGGAGTTCTTC. It is translated as CASSQDTSGEEFF.

The chain uses TRBV30 and TRBJ1-5, with D perhaps matching TRBD1 (5 bases). The CDR3 has 16 residues. Germline V gene lookup returns CDR1 GTSNPN and CDR2 SVGIG (reference sequence). The ends were cut back, 0 bases at V and 0 bases at J, with 12 bases in the middle. CDR3 in DNA: TGTGCCTGGAGTGTTACTGGCAGGGATAGCAATCAGCCCCAGCATTTT. Its protein is CAWSVTGRDSNQPQHF.

The V and J genes are TRBV5-1 and TRBJ2-5; D gene uncertain. Trimming cost V 2 bases and J 1 base, with 3 bases left between them. Germline CDR1 is SGHRS and CDR2 is YFSETQ. This CDR3 is 12 amino acids long. The CDR3 loop is CASSFGQETQYF. The CDR3 coding sequence is TGCGCCAGCAGCTTCGGCCAAGAGACCCAGTACTTC.

This clone was seen only once. The genes are TRBV18 and TRBJ2-1, with D perhaps matching TRBD1 (6 bases). Germline assignment: CDR1 KGHSH and CDR2 LQKENI. This CDR3 is built from 15 residues. The V end was cut by 2 bases, the J end by 4 bases, with 12 bases between. CDR3 residues: CASSPDGRGYNEQFF. Here the CDR3 DNA reads TGTGCCAGCTCACCAGACGGCAGGGGTTACAATGAGCAGTTCTTC.

The chain combines TRBV6-1 with TRBJ2-2; no clear D gene. Germline V lookup: CDR1 MNHNS, CDR2 SASEGT. Trimming took 4 bases from V and 5 from J, leaving 11 bases between them. The CDR3 runs to 14 residues. This chain's CDR3 is CASSGVVWTGELFF. The DNA for the CDR3 is TGTGCCAGCAGTGGAGTTGTATGGACCGGGGAGCTGTTTTTT.

There are a few counts of this clone. The rearrangement uses TRBV19 and TRBJ1-2, with 8 nucleotides matching TRBD1. Germline CDR1 and CDR2: LNHDA and SQIVND (reference sequence). This CDR3 spans 15 amino acids. V gave up 5 bases and J gave up 6 bases; unmatched junction bases: 11. CDR3 loop: CASSLHQDRADGYTF. The CDR3 coding sequence is TGTGCCAGTAGTCTCCACCAGGACAGGGCCGATGGCTACACCTTC.

This chain joins TRBV5-1 and TRBJ1-4, with D possibly being TRBD1 (5 bases). CDR3 length equals 14 residues. V shed 4 bases and J shed 7 bases, with 14 bases lying between them. From germline, CDR1 is SGHRS and CDR2 YFSETQ. The CDR3 DNA reads as TGCGCCAGCAGCCCTGGGGGGGGGAGTGAAAAACTGTTTTTT. Its protein is CASSPGGGSEKLFF.

This clone came up a few times. The genes are TRBV5-1 and TRBJ2-5, with 11 bases fitting TRBD1. CDR3 size: 15 residues. After removal of 4 bases from V and 5 bases from J, the junction contained 7 bases not matched to a gene. CDR1 and CDR2 from the germline V gene are SGHRS and YFSETQ. For the CDR3, the DNA is TGCGCCAGCAGCCCCGGACAGGGGGCATGGGAGACCCAGTACTTC. This sequence encodes CASSPGQGAWETQYF.

J is TRBJ1-1 and V is TRBV5-1; no clear D. Per germline, CDR1 SGHRS and CDR2 YFSETQ. The V end lost 4 bases, the J end lost 2 bases, and 9 bases lay between the germline ends. CDR3 length: 13 amino acids. DNA for the CDR3: TGCGCCAGCAGCGCAGGTACTAACACTGAAGCTTTCTTT. Its translation: CASSAGTNTEAFF.

The J gene is TRBJ2-6, the V gene TRBV27, with TRBD1 matching 9 bases. The CDR3 spans 17 residues. J was trimmed by 4 bases and V by 6 bases; bases with no gene match: 10. Germline V gene lookup returns CDR1 MNHEY and CDR2 SMNVEV (reference sequence). The CDR3 is CASRRSGTGPGANVLTF. The CDR3 bases are TGTGCCAGCAGACGCTCCGGGACAGGGCCCGGGGCCAACGTCCTGACTTTC.

Here the CDR3 reads CASSWGPDQPQHF. CDR3 nucleotides: TGTGCCAGCTCATGGGGCCCAGATCAGCCCCAGCATTTT. This sequence joins TRBV6-1 and TRBJ1-5, with D possibly TRBD1 on 5 matching bases. The CDR3 runs 13 residues. Germline assignment: CDR1 MNHNS and CDR2 SASEGT. V was pared by 8 bases and J by 5 bases, with 13 bases between.

The rearrangement links TRBV7-2 to TRBJ2-5; 9 bases match TRBD1. V trimming: 5 bases; J trimming: 5 bases; junction bases outside the gene matches: 3. Germline V CDR1 and CDR2: SGHTA, FQGNSA. CDR3 length equals 13 residues. CDR3 region: CASSRTGDETQYF. The DNA for the CDR3 is TGTGCCAGCAGCCGGACAGGGGACGAGACCCAGTACTTC.

The chain joins TRBV5-1 to TRBJ2-7, with 11 bases fitting TRBD1. The CDR3 sequence is 17 residues long. Looked up from germline, CDR1 is SGHRS and CDR2 is YFSETQ. The junction had 8 bases not matched to a gene; V was cut back by 3 bases and J by 0 bases. The CDR3 loop is CASSSGQGAPRSYEQYF. In DNA form, the CDR3 reads TGCGCCAGCAGCTCCGGACAGGGGGCGCCTCGCTCCTACGAGCAGTACTTC.

The rearrangement uses TRBV7-6 and TRBJ2-6; TRBD1 matches 8 bases. V was pared by 5 bases and J by 1 base, with 7 bases of the junction left unmatched. This CDR3 spans 17 amino acids. CDR1 is SGHVS and CDR2 is FNYEAQ in the germline V gene. CDR3 nucleotides: TGTGCCAGCAGCCCGGGACAGGCGGAATCTGGGGCCAACGTCCTGACTTTC. Encoded protein: CASSPGQAESGANVLTF.

This chain connects TRBV6-1 to TRBJ2-7; weak D call: TRBD1 (5 bases). This CDR3 region has 17 residues. Trimming took 2 bases from V and 1 from J, leaving 18 bases between them. Germline assignment: CDR1 MNHNS and CDR2 SASEGT. The CDR3 protein is CASSETIYLQGSYEQYF. CDR3 DNA sequence: TGTGCCAGCAGTGAAACCATATACTTGCAGGGATCCTACGAGCAGTACTTC.

The chain combines TRBV7-2 with TRBJ2-3; D gene unclear. Germline V gene sequence: CDR1 SGHTA, CDR2 FQGNSA. The V gene lost 1 base and the J gene lost 5 bases, with 13 bases spanning the gap. This CDR3 region has 15 residues. In DNA, the CDR3 is TGTGCCAGCAGCTTAGAAGGAGCCGCGGAAGATACGCAGTATTTT. This sequence encodes CASSLEGAAEDTQYF.

The chain carries TRBV27 and TRBJ2-1; the match to TRBD2 covers 9 bases. The CDR3 runs to 17 residues. Germline V gene data show CDR1 as MNHEY and CDR2 as SMNVEV (reference sequence). The V gene end was trimmed by 4 bases and the J gene end by 8 bases; junction bases not matched to a gene: 15. CDR3 sequence: CASSSLASALAGHEQFF. The CDR3 DNA sequence: TGTGCCAGCAGTTCACTTGCATCGGCCCTAGCGGGACATGAGCAGTTCTTC.

This clone was seen more than once but under ten times. V is TRBV29-1 and J is TRBJ2-6; 7 bases map to TRBD1. The CDR3 is 17 amino acids. The V and J ends lost 1 base and 0 bases, in that order; junction bases with no gene match: 6. CDR1 is SQVTM, CDR2 ANQGSEA, per germline. CDR3 in DNA: TGCAGCGTTGAAGCGGACAGGTCTGGCTCTGGGGCCAACGTCCTGACTTTC. Translated: CSVEADRSGSGANVLTF. Combining the CDR3 with reference TRBV29-1 and TRBJ2-6 gives the whole variable domain SAVISQKPSRDICQRGTSLTIQCQVDSQVTMMFWYRQQPGQSLTLIATANQGSEATYESGFVIDKFPISRPNLTFSTLTVSNMSPEDSSIYLCSVEADRSGSGANVLTFGAGSRLTVL.

The gene calls are TRBV11-2 and TRBJ2-7, with a possible D match to TRBD1 (5 bases). The CDR3 is 16 amino acids. Germline lookup yields CDR1 SGHAT and CDR2 FQNNGV. V lost 1 base to trimming and J lost 0 bases, with 13 bases between them. CDR3 coding DNA: TGTGCCAGCAGCTTAGGTAGACAGTCCGGCTCCTACGAGCAGTACTTC. This encodes CASSLGRQSGSYEQYF. Full variable domain (outside the CDR3, taken from reference TRBV11-2 and TRBJ2-7): EAGVAQSPRYKIIEKRQSVAFWCNPISGHATLYWYQQILGQGPKLLIQFQNNGVVDDSQLPKDRFSAERLKGVDSTLKIQPAKLEDSAVYLCASSLGRQSGSYEQYFGPGTRLTVT.

The chain uses TRBV11-3 and TRBJ2-5; 8 nucleotides match TRBD2. After removal of 1 base from V and 3 bases from J, the junction contained 10 bases not matched to a gene. CDR1 and CDR2 from the germline V gene are SGHNT and YENEEA. This CDR3 has 17 amino acids. The CDR3 DNA reads TGTGCCAGCAGCTTAGGGGTAAGCGGGAGTTCAGAAGAGACCCAGTACTTC. Protein: CASSLGVSGSSEETQYF.

The chain couples TRBV7-7 to TRBJ2-5, with a possible D match to TRBD2 (5 bases). V was clipped by 5 bases and J by 5 bases, with 15 bases between them. The CDR3 spans 14 residues. CDR1 and CDR2 from the germline V gene are SSHAT and FNYEAQ (reference sequence). The DNA for the CDR3 is TGTGCCAGCAGCCCCCTCGGGGTTGGGGAGACCCAGTACTTC. Encoded protein: CASSPLGVGETQYF.

CDR3: CASSFTSSEGQEKLFF. The CDR3 DNA sequence: TGTGCCAGCAGTTTTACGAGTTCGGAGGGGCAGGAAAAACTGTTTTTT. This chain connects TRBV28 to TRBJ1-4; tentative D call: TRBD1 (5 bases). Germline values: CDR1 MDHEN, CDR2 SYDVKM. V lost 3 bases and J 8 bases, leaving 19 bases between the germline ends. The CDR3 has 16 amino acids.

This clone was detected only once. The chain has TRBV6-1 and TRBJ1-2, with D maybe TRBD1 (5 bases). The length of the CDR3 is 12 residues. Germline loops: CDR1 MNHNS, CDR2 SASEGT. Trimming stripped 8 bases from V and 8 bases from J, with 15 bases between. The CDR3 bases are TGTGCCAGCTCCCCAGTCGGGGGGGGCTACACCTTC. Translating it yields CASSPVGGGYTF.

The chain has TRBV4-1 and TRBJ2-1; TRBD2 aligns across 9 bases. CDR1 and CDR2 (germline): MGHRA, YSYEKL. CDR3 length: 16 residues. Trimming removed 4 bases from V and 9 bases from J; junction bases left unmatched: 13. The CDR3 region has the DNA TGCGCCAGCAGCCTTCAAAGCGGGGGGTTGCCAGGTGAGCAGTTCTTC. This sequence encodes CASSLQSGGLPGEQFF.